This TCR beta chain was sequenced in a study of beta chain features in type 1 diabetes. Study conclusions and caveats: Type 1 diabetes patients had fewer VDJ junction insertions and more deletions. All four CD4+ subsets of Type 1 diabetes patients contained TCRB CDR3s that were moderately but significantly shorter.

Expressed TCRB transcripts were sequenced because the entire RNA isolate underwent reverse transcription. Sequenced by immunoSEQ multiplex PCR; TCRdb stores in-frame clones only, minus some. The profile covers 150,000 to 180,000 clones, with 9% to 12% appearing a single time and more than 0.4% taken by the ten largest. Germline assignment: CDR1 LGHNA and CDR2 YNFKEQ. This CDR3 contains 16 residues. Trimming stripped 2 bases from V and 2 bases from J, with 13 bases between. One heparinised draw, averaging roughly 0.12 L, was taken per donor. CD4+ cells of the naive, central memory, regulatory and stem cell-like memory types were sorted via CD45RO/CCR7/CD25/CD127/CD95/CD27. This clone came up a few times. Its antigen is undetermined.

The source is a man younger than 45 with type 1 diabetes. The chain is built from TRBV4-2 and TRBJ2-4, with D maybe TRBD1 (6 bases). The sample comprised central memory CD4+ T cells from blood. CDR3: CASSQLGQTPKNIQYF. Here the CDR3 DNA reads TGTGCCAGCAGCCAACTAGGACAGACTCCCAAAAACATTCAGTACTTC.